What follows are 22 T cell receptor beta chains derived from one specimen sequenced in a study of blood T cell repertoires in COVID-19. Sequencing used immunoSEQ multiplex PCR; TCRdb keeps in-frame clones, though not all of them. The sample lists some 120,000 clones, approximately 82% occurring once. Sample: peripheral blood. These receptors originate from a woman in her 50s with acute or convalescent COVID-19.

This chain joins TRBV6-6 and TRBJ1-5; TRBD1 agrees at 9 bases. The junction had 4 bases not matched to a gene; V was cut back by 5 bases and J by 2 bases. CDR3 length: 15 amino acids. The germline V gene encodes CDR1 MNHNY and CDR2 SVGAGI (reference sequence). Written as DNA, the CDR3 is TGTGCCAGCAGTGTAACAGGGGGCGGCAATCAGCCCCAGCATTTT. Amino acid sequence: CASSVTGGGNQPQHF.

The gene calls are TRBV7-8 and TRBJ2-7; D may be TRBD1 (6 bases). Per the germline V gene, CDR1 is SGHVS and CDR2 is FQNEAQ. The CDR3 has 13 residues. V was pared by 5 bases and J by 2 bases, with 10 bases between. The CDR3 nucleotides are TGTGCCAGCAGCATAACAGGGCCCTACGAGCAGTACTTC. Protein sequence: CASSITGPYEQYF. Full variable domain (outside the CDR3, taken from reference TRBV7-8 and TRBJ2-7): GAGVSQSPRYKVAKRGQDVALRCDPISGHVSLFWYQQALGQGPEFLTYFQNEAQLDKSGLPSDRFFAERPEGSVSTLKIQRTQQEDSAVYLCASSITGPYEQYFGPGTRLTVT.

The chain is built from TRBV5-5 and TRBJ1-4; 10 bases line up with TRBD1. The CDR3 runs to 15 residues. V dropped 3 bases and J dropped 8; count of bases not matched to a gene: 7. The germline V gene encodes CDR1 SGHKS and CDR2 YYEKEE (reference sequence). This chain's CDR3 is CASSWGQGLKEKLFF. The DNA of the CDR3 is TGTGCCAGCAGCTGGGGACAGGGGTTGAAGGAAAAACTGTTTTTT.

The chain recombines TRBV30 with TRBJ1-3; a possible D gene is TRBD1 (6 bases). The CDR3 consists of 15 residues. Germline V CDR1 and CDR2: GTSNPN, SVGIG (reference sequence). Deletions cut 2 bases from V and 2 bases from J, with 13 bases between. The CDR3 nucleotides read TGTGCCTGGAGTATGGGGGCTGCGGCTGGAAACACCATATATTTT. It codes for CAWSMGAAAGNTIYF.

The rearrangement uses TRBV7-9 and TRBJ1-5, with 8 bases fitting TRBD1. The trim removed 4 bases at V and 6 bases at J, leaving 5 bases unmatched. Germline V gives CDR1 SEHNR, CDR2 FQNEAQ (reference sequence). The CDR3 is 14 amino acids. The DNA of the CDR3 is TGTGCCAGCAGCTCGGGACAGGAGAGTCAGCCCCAGCATTTT. Protein product: CASSSGQESQPQHF. The whole variable domain, remainder taken from reference TRBV7-9 and TRBJ1-5, is DTGVSQNPRHKITKRGQNVTFRCDPISEHNRLYWYRQTLGQGPEFLTYFQNEAQLEKSRLLSDRFSAERPKGSFSTLEIQRTEQGDSAMYLCASSSGQESQPQHFGDGTRLSIL.

The chain links TRBV27 to TRBJ1-1; TRBD1 might be the D (5 bases). The germline V and J ends were trimmed by 5 bases and 0 bases, with 10 bases remaining between them. Germline assignment: CDR1 MNHEY and CDR2 SMNVEV (reference sequence). CDR3 size: 14 residues. CDR3 in DNA: TGTGCCAGCAGTGGGGCTGACTTGAACACTGAAGCTTTCTTT. It encodes CASSGADLNTEAFF.

This clone was found once. This chain's CDR3 is CASSLESSRHNEQFF. The DNA for the CDR3 is TGTGCCAGCAGCTTAGAGTCTAGTCGGCACAATGAGCAGTTCTTC. The chain is built from TRBV7-2 and TRBJ2-1; the D is unclear. This CDR3 is 15 amino acids long. Trimming cost V 1 base and J 5 bases, with 12 bases left between them. Germline V gene lookup returns CDR1 SGHTA and CDR2 FQGNSA.

The chain couples TRBV18 to TRBJ1-2; possibly TRBD1 for D (5 bases). CDR1 and CDR2 (germline): KGHSH, LQKENI. V lost 2 bases, J lost 6 bases, and 19 bases lay in between. The CDR3 runs 16 residues. CDR3 sequence reads: CASSPSAGLAQDGYTF. CDR3 DNA: TGTGCCAGCTCACCATCGGCAGGGTTGGCGCAGGATGGCTACACCTTC. Full variable domain (missing parts from reference TRBV18 and TRBJ1-2): NAGVMQNPRHLVRRRGQEARLRCSPMKGHSHVYWYRQLPEEGLKFMVYLQKENIIDESGMPKERFSAEFPKEGPSILRIQQVVRGDSAAYFCASSPSAGLAQDGYTFGSGTRLTVV.

The chain uses TRBV9 and TRBJ2-1, with 9 bases fitting TRBD1. V dropped 0 bases and J dropped 7; count of bases not matched to a gene: 5. Germline assignment: CDR1 SGDLS and CDR2 YYNGEE. This CDR3 comprises 15 residues. CDR3 protein: CASSVEQGAFNEQFF. DNA for the CDR3: TGTGCCAGCAGCGTAGAACAGGGGGCGTTTAATGAGCAGTTCTTC.

The V call is TRBV6-5, the J call TRBJ2-3, with 9 bases matching TRBD2. The germline gives CDR1 MNHEY, CDR2 SVGAGI. The ends lost 0 bases at V and 6 bases at J; junction bases unmatched: 4. This CDR3 contains 15 residues. The CDR3 sequence is CASSYSAGGSDTQYF. The CDR3 nucleotides read TGTGCCAGCAGTTACTCAGCGGGAGGATCTGATACGCAGTATTTT.

This clone was seen a few times. The rearrangement uses TRBV11-2 and TRBJ2-1; TRBD2 agrees at 8 bases. The germline CDR1 and CDR2 sequences are SGHAT and FQNNGV. Germline trimming cut 6 bases from V and 7 bases from J; bases unmatched to any gene: 2. There are 12 residues in the CDR3. The CDR3 nucleotides read TGTGCCAGCAGTAGCGGGGCAAATGAGCAGTTCTTC. Translation gives CASSSGANEQFF.

J is TRBJ1-2 and V is TRBV18; no reliable D call. V was trimmed by 2 bases and J by 2 bases, leaving 12 bases between them. Germline V gene sequence: CDR1 KGHSH, CDR2 LQKENI. This CDR3 is built from 15 residues. For the CDR3, the DNA is TGTGCCAGCTCACCAGAGACTGGCTTAAACTATGGCTACACCTTC. Amino acid sequence: CASSPETGLNYGYTF.

This clone is a singleton in its sample. The chain joins TRBV13 to TRBJ2-3; a possible D gene is TRBD1 (5 bases). V shed 2 bases and J shed 6 bases, with 15 bases lying between them. There are 15 residues in the CDR3. Germline CDR1 PRHDT, CDR2 FYEKMQ (reference sequence). The CDR3 DNA reads as TGTGCCAGCAGCTTAAGTACAGGCCGATCGGATACGCAGTATTTT. Translating gives CASSLSTGRSDTQYF.

This chain joins TRBV11-1 and TRBJ1-1; D perhaps matches TRBD1 (5 bases). CDR3 length equals 14 residues. Trimming cost V 5 bases and J 0 bases, with 10 bases left between them. Germline V gene sequence: CDR1 SGHAT, CDR2 FQDESV (reference sequence). The CDR3 loop is CASSPRVLNTEAFF. CDR3 DNA sequence: TGTGCCAGCAGCCCCAGGGTCCTGAACACTGAAGCTTTCTTT. Looking up the rest from reference TRBV11-1 and TRBJ1-1 gives the full variable domain: EAEVAQSPRYKITEKSQAVAFWCDPISGHATLYWYRQILGQGPELLVQFQDESVVDDSQLPKDRFSAERLKGVDSTLKIQPAELGDSAMYLCASSPRVLNTEAFFGQGTRLTVV.

This chain joins TRBV4-2 and TRBJ1-2; D remains ambiguous. Germline assignment: CDR1 LGHNA and CDR2 YNFKEQ. The CDR3 contains 15 residues. The germline V and J ends were trimmed by 2 bases and 4 bases, with 14 bases remaining between them. The CDR3 DNA reads as TGTGCCAGCAGCCAATCATCACAGCCGAGCTATGGCTACACCTTC. Translating it yields CASSQSSQPSYGYTF.

The rearrangement joins TRBV4-2 to TRBJ1-2; 7 bases are shared with TRBD1. Germline V CDR1 and CDR2: LGHNA, YNFKEQ. The CDR3 runs 15 residues. V shed 2 bases, J shed 4 bases, and the junction held 7 bases outside the gene matches. The chain's CDR3 is CASSQPGQPFYGYTF. CDR3 bases: TGTGCCAGCAGCCAACCGGGACAGCCTTTCTATGGCTACACCTTC.

This clone was seen just once. The chain employs TRBV5-4 and TRBJ1-3; D remains ambiguous. This CDR3 has 15 residues. CDR1 and CDR2 (germline): SGHNT, YYREEE (reference sequence). Trimming removed 4 bases at V and 4 bases at J, with 15 bases between. The CDR3, as DNA: TGTGCCAGCAGCCCGGGGTCGTCAGGAGGAAACACCATATATTTT. This encodes CASSPGSSGGNTIYF.

This chain connects TRBV11-3 to TRBJ2-3; D is possibly TRBD1 (5 bases). V dropped 1 base and J dropped 2 bases, with 10 bases sitting between them. This CDR3 contains 15 residues. Germline CDR1 reads SGHNT; CDR2 reads YENEEA. Written as DNA, the CDR3 is TGTGCCAGCAGCTTAGGGCAGGGCTTCACAGATACGCAGTATTTT. Its translation: CASSLGQGFTDTQYF.

In this sample, this clone turned up once. As DNA, the CDR3 is TGTGCCAGTAGTCTTCTAGCGGGGGGGCGAAATGAGCAGTTCTTC. Its protein is CASSLLAGGRNEQFF. The V call is TRBV19, the J call TRBJ2-1; 12 bases are a match to TRBD2. The CDR3 loop spans 15 amino acids. Germline CDR1 is LNHDA and CDR2 is SQIVND (reference sequence). Unmatched junction bases numbered 6, after V lost 5 bases and J lost 7 bases.

The J gene is TRBJ2-7, the V gene TRBV2; possibly TRBD2 for D (6 bases). Trimming stripped 8 bases from V and 1 base from J, with 15 bases between. Germline values: CDR1 SNHLY, CDR2 FYNNEI. The CDR3 loop spans 14 amino acids. The CDR3 DNA reads as TGTGCCAGCTCTTTTGAGGGAGGTTCCTACGAGCAGTACTTC. Residues: CASSFEGGSYEQYF.

The chain combines TRBV5-1 with TRBJ1-2; 7 positions match TRBD1. The J segment lost 3 bases and the V segment lost 1 base, leaving 6 bases of the junction unmatched. The germline gives CDR1 SGHRS, CDR2 YFSETQ. The CDR3 extends over 15 amino acids. The CDR3 nucleotides read TGCGCCAGCAGCTTGAACGGGGACAGTTACTATGGCTACACCTTC. It encodes CASSLNGDSYYGYTF.

The J gene is TRBJ2-1, the V gene TRBV5-4; D not resolved. The CDR3 covers 15 residues. V dropped 1 base and J dropped 0 bases, with 8 bases sitting between them. Germline-derived CDR1 and CDR2 are SGHNT and YYREEE (reference sequence). The CDR3 DNA sequence: TGTGCCAGCAGCTTGCAACTTAGCTCCTACAATGAGCAGTTCTTC. This translates into CASSLQLSSYNEQFF.